These T cell receptor beta chains were read from a single sample in a study of blood T cell repertoires in COVID-19. The protocol was immunoSEQ multiplex PCR, while the TCRdb copy is restricted to in-frame clones and leaves out a portion. Counted here are under 200,000 clones, 82% occurring once; the ten biggest clones make up about 5.5%. The sequencing sample was made of PBMCs or T cells enriched from blood (not recorded which). These receptors were taken from a woman aged 55 to 70 with acute COVID-19. Both conserved end residues are part of each CDR3. The D gene is left open where the match is weak. Clone size, where shown, is once, few, many, or a class for clones that have expanded.

D gene: TRBD1
V gene: TRBV18
J gene: TRBJ1-1
clone size: once
CDR3 protein: CASSPRGTGYTEAFF
CDR3 DNA: TGTGCCAGCTCACCACGCGGGACAGGGTATACTGAAGCTTTCTTT

D gene: TRBD1
V gene: TRBV6-2/TRBV6-3
J gene: TRBJ1-6
clone size: -
CDR3 protein: CASSANRGNSPLHF
CDR3 DNA: TGTGCCAGCAGTGCCAACAGGGGCAATTCACCCCTCCACTTT

D gene: -
V gene: TRBV21-1
J gene: TRBJ1-2
clone size: -
CDR3 protein: CASCWSGNYGYTF
CDR3 DNA: TGTGCCAGCTGTTGGTCAGGGAACTATGGCTACACCTTC

D gene: TRBD2
V gene: TRBV6-5
J gene: TRBJ2-4
clone size: -
CDR3 protein: CASSYGRGLGIQYF
CDR3 DNA: TGTGCCAGCAGTTACGGGAGGGGTCTGGGCATTCAGTACTTC

D gene: -
V gene: TRBV4-1
J gene: TRBJ1-4
clone size: -
CDR3 protein: CASSQDVAGTNEKLFF
CDR3 DNA: TGCGCCAGCAGCCAAGACGTTGCAGGCACTAATGAAAAACTGTTTTTT

D gene: -
V gene: TRBV7-2
J gene: TRBJ2-7
clone size: -
CDR3 protein: CASSQHYEQYF
CDR3 DNA: TGTGCCAGCAGCCAACACTACGAGCAGTACTTC

D gene: TRBD2
V gene: TRBV7-8
J gene: TRBJ2-3
clone size: -
CDR3 protein: CASSLEGLAGTTDTQYF
CDR3 DNA: TGTGCCAGCAGCTTAGAAGGACTAGCGGGGACCACAGATACGCAGTATTTT

D gene: TRBD2
V gene: TRBV7-8
J gene: TRBJ2-1
clone size: -
CDR3 protein: CASSPLGGNTYNEQFF
CDR3 DNA: TGTGCCAGCAGCCCTTTGGGGGGGAACACCTACAATGAGCAGTTCTTC

D gene: -
V gene: TRBV7-2
J gene: TRBJ2-2
clone size: once
CDR3 protein: CASSLAYRDTGELFF
CDR3 DNA: TGTGCCAGCAGCTTAGCCTACAGGGACACCGGGGAGCTGTTTTTT

D gene: -
V gene: TRBV10-1
J gene: TRBJ2-1
clone size: once
CDR3 protein: CASSGEAGQILRSTGQFF
CDR3 DNA: TGCGCCAGCTCCGGGGAGGCCGGACAAATCTTGAGGAGTACGGGGCAGTTCTTC

D gene: -
V gene: TRBV3-1/TRBV3-2
J gene: TRBJ1-4
clone size: -
CDR3 protein: CASSPGIVFNEKLFF
CDR3 DNA: TGTGCCAGCAGCCCAGGAATAGTCTTTAATGAAAAACTGTTTTTT

D gene: TRBD2
V gene: TRBV19
J gene: TRBJ2-7
clone size: -
CDR3 protein: CASSSGRLPYEQYF
CDR3 DNA: TGTGCCAGTAGTAGCGGGAGATTGCCCTACGAGCAGTACTTC

D gene: TRBD1
V gene: TRBV10-3
J gene: TRBJ1-2
clone size: -
CDR3 protein: CATDPGTGNGYTF
CDR3 DNA: TGTGCCACCGACCCCGGGACAGGGAATGGCTACACCTTC

D gene: TRBD2
V gene: TRBV7-2
J gene: TRBJ2-3
clone size: -
CDR3 protein: CASRWTSGGAADTQYF
CDR3 DNA: TGTGCCAGCAGATGGACTAGCGGGGGGGCGGCAGATACGCAGTATTTT

D gene: TRBD1
V gene: TRBV5-6
J gene: TRBJ2-4
clone size: -
CDR3 protein: CASSSLTGINIQYF
CDR3 DNA: TGTGCCAGCAGCTCATTGACAGGGATAAACATTCAGTACTTC

D gene: -
V gene: TRBV9
J gene: TRBJ2-1
clone size: -
CDR3 protein: CASSVGGPDEQFF
CDR3 DNA: TGTGCCAGCAGCGTAGGCGGCCCCGATGAGCAGTTCTTC

D gene: -
V gene: TRBV9
J gene: TRBJ2-5
clone size: -
CDR3 protein: CASSVGVGGTQYF
CDR3 DNA: TGTGCCAGCAGCGTAGGGGTAGGGGGGACCCAGTACTTC

D gene: TRBD1
V gene: TRBV27
J gene: TRBJ1-1
clone size: once
CDR3 protein: CASLDKGARTEAFF
CDR3 DNA: TGTGCCAGTTTAGACAAGGGGGCGAGAACTGAAGCTTTCTTT

D gene: TRBD1
V gene: TRBV10-3
J gene: TRBJ1-5
clone size: -
CDR3 protein: CAISRDRGGDQPQHF
CDR3 DNA: TGTGCCATCAGTAGGGACAGAGGGGGCGATCAGCCCCAGCATTTT

D gene: TRBD1
V gene: TRBV3-1/TRBV3-2
J gene: TRBJ2-3
clone size: -
CDR3 protein: CASSPGTGSVDTQYF
CDR3 DNA: TGTGCCAGCAGCCCCGGGACAGGGTCGGTAGATACGCAGTATTTT

D gene: -
V gene: TRBV7-6
J gene: TRBJ2-5
clone size: -
CDR3 protein: CASSRGTAETQYF
CDR3 DNA: TGTGCCAGCAGCCGCGGGACCGCGGAGACCCAGTACTTC

D gene: -
V gene: TRBV6-2/TRBV6-3
J gene: TRBJ1-5
clone size: few
CDR3 protein: CASSLSSNQPQHF
CDR3 DNA: TGTGCCAGCAGTTTGAGCAGCAATCAGCCCCAGCATTTT

D gene: TRBD1
V gene: TRBV5-4
J gene: TRBJ2-7
clone size: once
CDR3 protein: CASSFAQERGLEQYF
CDR3 DNA: TGTGCCAGCAGCTTTGCGCAGGAAAGGGGGCTCGAGCAGTACTTC

D gene: TRBD1
V gene: TRBV5-1
J gene: TRBJ1-1
clone size: once
CDR3 protein: CASTRQGVDLNTEAFF
CDR3 DNA: TGCGCCAGCACGAGGCAGGGGGTAGACCTTAACACTGAAGCTTTCTTT

D gene: -
V gene: TRBV7-2
J gene: TRBJ1-2
clone size: -
CDR3 protein: CASSREVPTGGYTF
CDR3 DNA: TGTGCCAGCAGCCGGGAGGTCCCTACGGGTGGCTACACCTTC

D gene: -
V gene: TRBV6-5
J gene: TRBJ1-6
clone size: once
CDR3 protein: CASSFRGGNSPLHF
CDR3 DNA: TGTGCCAGCAGCTTCAGGGGAGGGAATTCACCCCTCCACTTT

D gene: TRBD2
V gene: TRBV10-3
J gene: TRBJ2-2
clone size: -
CDR3 protein: CAIASGDSTGELFF
CDR3 DNA: TGTGCCATCGCTAGCGGAGATTCGACCGGGGAGCTGTTTTTT

D gene: TRBD1
V gene: TRBV29-1
J gene: TRBJ1-2
clone size: -
CDR3 protein: CSVYSSVGGLYGYTF
CDR3 DNA: TGCAGCGTTTATTCTTCTGTAGGGGGCCTCTATGGCTACACCTTC

D gene: TRBD2
V gene: TRBV24-1
J gene: TRBJ2-1
clone size: -
CDR3 protein: CATSEEGTSLNEQFF
CDR3 DNA: TGTGCCACCAGTGAAGAGGGGACTAGTCTTAATGAGCAGTTCTTC

D gene: TRBD2
V gene: TRBV7-9
J gene: TRBJ2-5
clone size: -
CDR3 protein: CASSLPGLASETQYF
CDR3 DNA: TGTGCCAGCAGCCTACCGGGACTAGCATCGGAGACCCAGTACTTC

D gene: TRBD1
V gene: TRBV11-3
J gene: TRBJ2-7
clone size: -
CDR3 protein: CASSAYRGDEQYF
CDR3 DNA: TGTGCCAGCAGCGCCTACAGGGGAGACGAGCAGTACTTC

D gene: TRBD2
V gene: TRBV5-1
J gene: TRBJ2-3
clone size: -
CDR3 protein: CASSVPKQRGFDTQYF
CDR3 DNA: TGCGCCAGCAGCGTGCCTAAGCAGCGGGGGTTCGATACGCAGTATTTT

D gene: TRBD1
V gene: TRBV5-1
J gene: TRBJ2-7
clone size: few
CDR3 protein: CASSRDRGFVEEQYF
CDR3 DNA: TGCGCCAGCAGCCGGGACAGGGGGTTCGTGGAAGAGCAGTACTTC

D gene: TRBD1
V gene: TRBV5-1
J gene: TRBJ1-5
clone size: -
CDR3 protein: CASSPGTGDQPQHF
CDR3 DNA: TGCGCCAGCAGCCCGGGGACAGGGGATCAGCCCCAGCATTTT

D gene: TRBD2
V gene: TRBV28
J gene: TRBJ2-1
clone size: many
CDR3 protein: CASSFWGLLAGGPSEQFF
CDR3 DNA: TGTGCCAGCAGTTTTTGGGGTTTGCTAGCGGGGGGGCCAAGCGAGCAGTTCTTC

D gene: -
V gene: TRBV19
J gene: TRBJ1-5
clone size: few
CDR3 protein: CASSLRGGSNQPQHF
CDR3 DNA: TGTGCCAGTAGTCTCAGGGGAGGGAGCAATCAGCCCCAGCATTTT